This TCR beta chain was sequenced during a study (dated by TCRdb to between 2014 and 2016). Turning to the overall study: Whether tumor-infiltrating Tregs in breast cancer are recruited from blood Tregs or converted in situ from other CD4+ T cell subsets was tested. What the work shows at the level of the full study, not this receptor alone: Tumor memory CD4+ T cell TCR gene usage was found to cluster with blood and lymph node memory CD4+ cells and with lymph node naive CD4+ cells. The greatest overlap of tumor-infiltrating Treg TCR alpha and beta sequences was observed with tumor naive CD4+ T cells, followed by blood naive CD4+ T cells. The larger-cohort validation was restricted to a single TCR beta V-J rearrangement rather than whole repertoires.

Naive CD4+ T cells were purified with the Miltenyi Naive CD4+ T Cell Isolation kit, with Tregs depleted using CD25 microbeads. Tregs, naive and memory CD4+ T cells from tumor, blood and ipsilateral draining lymph nodes of 4 or 5 breast cancer patients underwent full-length TCR alpha and beta sequencing. Tumor tissue and lymph nodes from ipsilateral axillary dissection were perfused with PBS, minced and digested with collagenase I and hyaluronidase. Ficoll density gradient centrifugation was used to isolate mononuclear cells from lymph nodes or from roughly 51 ml of peripheral blood. FACS confirmed that the sorted cell populations were more than 90% pure. Amplification of full-length TCR variable regions was done by 5' RACE PCR using constant-region reverse primers, and this step was followed by semi-nested PCR with Nested Universal Primer A. The ReliaPrep RNA Cell Miniprep System was used to extract total RNA, which was then reverse transcribed into 5'RACE-ready cDNA with the SMARTer RACE 5'/3' Kit. An Illumina MiSeq was used to sequence the full-length TCR alpha and beta libraries, which had been barcoded with multiplex adaptors. The paper's data handling went like this. For each of nine subset-tissue groups, sequencing data from the five patients were pooled, and the groups were compared by unsupervised clustering of TCR gene usage. The Morisita-Horn index was used to calculate repertoire similarity, with shared sequences weighted according to their contribution to each repertoire. TCRdb applied fastp at Q25 and MiXCR to the public reads, then kept only in-frame beta chains. Every CDR3 protein is listed once, alongside the most common genes and DNA of its rows. The V and J calls shown here were made by TCRdb, not taken from the authors' results. Counted in this sample were roughly 40,000 distinct CDR3 sequences; 15% to 20% of them appeared once. The ten largest make up about 2.8% of the sample.

There are many counts of this clonotype. No antigen is known for it. One base away there is no much larger clone; base qualities are not given. The germline V gene (reference sequence) yields MNHNY for CDR1 and SVGAGI for CDR2. Trimming removed 2 bases from V and 4 bases from J; the gene matches leave 2 bases unexplained. Spanning cysteine to phenylalanine, the CDR3 consists of 15 amino acids. The entry retains the CDR3 DNA only, 45 bases that are in frame from base 1. This sequence uses TRBV6-6 and TRBJ1-6, with 7 bases matching TRBD1. What was sequenced was naive CD4+ T cells sorted from a lymph node. In light of the paper, this sample's cell subset or site label describes: naive CD4+ T cells, CD4+CD45RA+CD25-. This TCR was recovered from a female donor with breast cancer. The nucleotide sequence reads as follows: TGTGCCAGCAGTTACGGGACAGCTTATAATTCACCCCTCCACTTT. Its protein is CASSYGTAYNSPLHF.